This is a list of T cell receptor beta chains from one sample in a study of T-cell memory formation after mild COVID-19. TCRdb re-called the 5' RACE reads with MiXCR, one entry per CDR3 protein. The sample includes roughly 500,000 distinct CDR3 sequences, roughly 22% of them seen just once. Source material: PBMCs or a T cell subset sorted from them (not recorded which). These receptors came from an adult woman who had mild COVID-19 (a few samples of this study predate the infection). Cell type and time point are not known. CDR3s include the opening cysteine and the closing phenylalanine or tryptophan.

v_call: TRBV19
cdr3_aa: CASSILAGEGADTQYF

v_call: TRBV3-1
cdr3_aa: CASSPGWGVLDTEAFF

v_call: TRBV27
cdr3_aa: CASTLPLNEQFF

v_call: TRBV12-3/TRBV12-4
cdr3_aa: CASIGSSGGFEQYF

v_call: TRBV12-3/TRBV12-4
cdr3_aa: CASSPRSGTNSPLHF

v_call: TRBV4-1
cdr3_aa: CASSQGRGGRGETQYF

v_call: TRBV11-3
cdr3_aa: CASSLSGRDQETQYF

v_call: TRBV6-5
cdr3_aa: CASSYRVGGGELFF

v_call: TRBV24-1
cdr3_aa: CATSAIGTSGAYNEQFF

v_call: TRBV7-9
cdr3_aa: CASSTSGSYGYTF

v_call: TRBV29-1
cdr3_aa: CSVRNRGTYNEQFF

v_call: TRBV4-1
cdr3_aa: CASSQDEGRRELFF

v_call: TRBV5-4
cdr3_aa: CASSAPGSVVGETQYF

v_call: TRBV27
cdr3_aa: CASSPGISSYNEQFF

v_call: TRBV19
cdr3_aa: CASSPGTGSYGYTF

v_call: TRBV7-9
cdr3_aa: CASSLRDPNTGELFF

v_call: TRBV6-5
cdr3_aa: CATLTLNSNQPQHF

v_call: TRBV12-3/TRBV12-4
cdr3_aa: CASRAGQVDYEQYF

v_call: TRBV12-3/TRBV12-4
cdr3_aa: CASSFVGTSRSNEQFF

v_call: TRBV24-1
cdr3_aa: CATSDNSRGLKNEQYF

v_call: TRBV20-1
cdr3_aa: CSARVTANTDTQYF

v_call: TRBV13
cdr3_aa: CASSSSFGVKNIQYF

v_call: TRBV4-3
cdr3_aa: CASSQDYGGRDPEISGDTQYF

v_call: TRBV5-1
cdr3_aa: CASSFTGGPPYNEQFF

v_call: TRBV29-1
cdr3_aa: CSVELAGGNSYEQYF

v_call: TRBV29-1
cdr3_aa: CSVNGGGLVETQYF

v_call: TRBV7-9
cdr3_aa: CASSLRGTSGRPEQFF

v_call: TRBV7-9
cdr3_aa: CASSPTSGRVNEQFF

v_call: TRBV12-3/TRBV12-4
cdr3_aa: CASSPSGQGNEKLFF

v_call: TRBV6-1
cdr3_aa: CASSDPSVSTDTQYF

v_call: TRBV6-5
cdr3_aa: CASSYSRTADEQFF

v_call: TRBV20-1
cdr3_aa: CSASKWNQPQHF

v_call: TRBV4-1
cdr3_aa: CASSPTPRTGSTEAFF

v_call: TRBV6-5
cdr3_aa: CASKLGYEQYF

v_call: TRBV6-4
cdr3_aa: CAVGREWSSYNEQFF

v_call: TRBV9
cdr3_aa: CASSRGGAGETQYF

v_call: TRBV4-1
cdr3_aa: CASSRLPGTGRLASYEQYF

v_call: TRBV11-2
cdr3_aa: CASSSQGARYEQYF

v_call: TRBV7-2
cdr3_aa: CASSLVGGLAEKNIQYF

v_call: TRBV25-1
cdr3_aa: CASSAAPGRAEAFF

v_call: TRBV7-9
cdr3_aa: CASSLSRERLDEQFF

v_call: TRBV20-1
cdr3_aa: CSARVLGNYGYTF

v_call: TRBV12-3/TRBV12-4
cdr3_aa: CASSPRTGRGITDTQYF

v_call: TRBV6-2/TRBV6-3
cdr3_aa: CASSYRGLRLREQYF

v_call: TRBV5-1
cdr3_aa: CASSPGLAGVSETQYF

v_call: TRBV5-5
cdr3_aa: CASSLGQVRDNEQFF

v_call: TRBV21-1
cdr3_aa: CASSPRLGNTIYF

v_call: TRBV7-2
cdr3_aa: CASSPDRRGAQYF

v_call: TRBV9
cdr3_aa: CASSVEFGTYEQYF

v_call: TRBV24-1
cdr3_aa: CATSDSRAGDTDTQYF

v_call: TRBV15
cdr3_aa: CATSAPDSNTEAFF

v_call: TRBV9
cdr3_aa: CASSTRQGVEYEQYF

v_call: TRBV30
cdr3_aa: CASSTAFEAFF

v_call: TRBV4-3
cdr3_aa: CASSHQHDRNTGELFF

v_call: TRBV5-1
cdr3_aa: CASGRGGTQETQYF